The 8 T cell receptor beta chains below come from one sample, sequenced in a study of glioma-infiltrating T cells after dendritic cell vaccination listed by TCRdb under 2016. What the time point label conveys for this sample: after dendritic cell vaccination, including at tumor progression/relapse. Library construction relied on the immunoSEQ multiplex PCR assay. TCRdb limited this immuneACCESS table to in-frame rearrangements with V and J called. A share of clones is missing; checked studies link under half to unresolved V genes, and the rest is unexplained. The sample contains tens of thousands of clones, around 87% of them found a single time. The top ten constitute 2% to 2.5% of the sample. Sequenced here: blood, sampled after dendritic cell vaccination. The receptors come from a human donor with glioblastoma.

V is TRBV28 and J is TRBJ2-7; 9 bases align to TRBD1. The CDR3 is made up of 16 amino acids. The ends lost 3 bases at V and 2 bases at J; junction bases unmatched: 8. The germline V gene encodes CDR1 MDHEN and CDR2 SYDVKM. The CDR3 sequence: CASSFLRDRDTYEQYF. The CDR3 DNA follows: TGTGCCAGCAGTTTCCTCAGGGACAGGGACACCTACGAGCAGTACTTC.

The V gene is TRBV7-8, the J gene TRBJ2-3, with TRBD2 matching over 8 bases. The CDR3 extends over 16 amino acids. J was trimmed by 1 base and V by 3 bases; bases with no gene match: 6. Germline V gene lookup returns CDR1 SGHVS and CDR2 FQNEAQ. The DNA for the CDR3 is TGTGCCAGCAGCTTGAGGGTACTAGCGGGCACAGATACGCAGTATTTT. Translating it yields CASSLRVLAGTDTQYF.

This sequence joins TRBV6-5 and TRBJ1-6, with no clear D. Per germline, CDR1 MNHEY and CDR2 SVGAGI. CDR3 length: 14 residues. V lost 8 bases, J lost 4 bases, and 12 bases lay in between. CDR3 amino acids: CASRGSSYNSPLHF. The CDR3 DNA reads as TGTGCCAGCCGCGGGAGTAGTTATAATTCACCCCTCCACTTT.

The genes are TRBV5-4 and TRBJ2-7; 12 nucleotides align to TRBD1. CDR1 SGHNT and CDR2 YYREEE come from the germline V gene (reference sequence). There are 16 residues in the CDR3. Trimming at V came to 0 bases and at J to 10 bases, leaving 11 bases not matched to a gene. The CDR3 spells CASSLGGTGGPEGQYF. CDR3 coding DNA: TGTGCCAGCAGCTTGGGTGGGACAGGGGGCCCTGAGGGACAGTACTTC.

The chain couples TRBV19 to TRBJ1-5, with 7 bases fitting TRBD1. This CDR3 comprises 16 residues. Losses at the gene ends were 5 bases for V and 6 bases for J; bases not matched to a gene: 13. Germline V gives CDR1 LNHDA, CDR2 SQIVND (reference sequence). The CDR3 reads CASSGPGQLLGQPQHF. In DNA form, the CDR3 reads TGTGCCAGTAGTGGGCCGGGACAGTTGTTAGGTCAGCCCCAGCATTTT.

This chain uses TRBV4-2 with TRBJ2-1, with 7 positions matching TRBD2. Looked up from germline, CDR1 is LGHNA and CDR2 is YNFKEQ. The J segment lost 5 bases and the V segment lost 4 bases, leaving 11 bases of the junction unmatched. The CDR3 sequence is 16 residues long. CDR3 DNA sequence: TGTGCCAGCAGCCGAGGACTAGATATTTTGGACAATGAGCAGTTCTTC. This translates into CASSRGLDILDNEQFF.

V is TRBV5-1 and J is TRBJ1-1; D unclear. Trimming shortened V by 1 base and J by 2 bases, and 6 bases separated the two germline ends. This CDR3 has 13 amino acids. CDR1 is SGHRS and CDR2 is YFSETQ in the germline V gene. The CDR3 sequence is CASSLQANTEAFF. The CDR3 DNA follows: TGCGCCAGCAGCTTGCAGGCTAACACTGAAGCTTTCTTT.

V usage is TRBV10-3 and J usage is TRBJ2-5, with 9 nucleotides matching TRBD1. The CDR3 has 15 amino acids. Germline CDR1 ENHRY, CDR2 SYGVKD. V was pared by 6 bases and J by 2 bases, with 7 bases of the junction left unmatched. The CDR3: CAISPTGGPQETQYF. The CDR3 DNA reads as TGTGCCATCAGCCCGACAGGGGGGCCTCAAGAGACCCAGTACTTC.